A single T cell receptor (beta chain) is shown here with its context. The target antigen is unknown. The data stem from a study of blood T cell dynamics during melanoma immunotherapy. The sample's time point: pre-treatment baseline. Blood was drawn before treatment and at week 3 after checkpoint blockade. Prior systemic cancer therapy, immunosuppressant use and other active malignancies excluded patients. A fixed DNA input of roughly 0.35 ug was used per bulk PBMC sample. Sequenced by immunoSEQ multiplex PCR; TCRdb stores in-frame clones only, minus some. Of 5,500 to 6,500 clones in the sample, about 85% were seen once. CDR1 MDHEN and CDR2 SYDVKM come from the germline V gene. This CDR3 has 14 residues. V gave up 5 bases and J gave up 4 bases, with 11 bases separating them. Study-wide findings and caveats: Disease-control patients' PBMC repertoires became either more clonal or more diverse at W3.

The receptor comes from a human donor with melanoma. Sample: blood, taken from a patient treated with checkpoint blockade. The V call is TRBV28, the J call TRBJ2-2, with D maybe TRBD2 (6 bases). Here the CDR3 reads CASSTGLPTGELFF. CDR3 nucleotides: TGTGCCAGCAGTACGGGACTTCCCACCGGGGAGCTGTTTTTT.